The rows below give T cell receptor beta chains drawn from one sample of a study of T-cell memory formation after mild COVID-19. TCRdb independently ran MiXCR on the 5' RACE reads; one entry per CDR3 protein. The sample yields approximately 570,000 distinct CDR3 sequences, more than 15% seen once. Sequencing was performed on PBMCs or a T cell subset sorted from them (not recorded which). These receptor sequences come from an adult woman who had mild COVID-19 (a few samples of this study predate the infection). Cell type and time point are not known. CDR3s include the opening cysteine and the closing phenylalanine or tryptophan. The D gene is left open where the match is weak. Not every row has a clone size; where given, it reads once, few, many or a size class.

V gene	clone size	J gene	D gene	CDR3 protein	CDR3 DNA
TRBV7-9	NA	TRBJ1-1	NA	CASSQLGVGNTEAFF	TGTGCCAGCAGCCAACTAGGGGTCGGAAACACTGAAGCTTTCTTT
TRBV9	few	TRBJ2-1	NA	CASSVAGSDPLKSNEQFF	TGTGCCAGCAGCGTAGCTGGGTCTGATCCGTTAAAATCCAATGAGCAGTTCTTC
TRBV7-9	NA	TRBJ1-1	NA	CASSGLEAFF	TGTGCCAGCAGCGGTCTTGAAGCTTTCTTT
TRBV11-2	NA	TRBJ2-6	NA	CASSPGRSAGANVLTF	TGTGCCAGCAGCCCGGGACGGAGTGCTGGGGCCAACGTCCTGACTTTC
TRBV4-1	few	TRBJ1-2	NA	CASSHPPANYGYTF	TGCGCCAGCAGTCACCCTCCCGCTAACTATGGCTACACCTTC
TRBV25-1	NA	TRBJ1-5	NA	CASSDDLSNQPQHF	TGTGCCAGCAGCGACGACCTTAGCAATCAGCCCCAGCATTTT
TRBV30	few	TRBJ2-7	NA	CAWSEVAYEQYF	TGTGCCTGGAGTGAAGTCGCCTACGAGCAGTACTTC
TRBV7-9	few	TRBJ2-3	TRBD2	CASSSGLAGGITKDTQYF	TGTGCCAGCAGCTCGGGCCTAGCGGGAGGCATTACGAAAGATACGCAGTATTTT
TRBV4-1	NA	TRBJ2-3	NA	CASSQETDADTQYF	TGCGCCAGCAGCCAAGAAACAGACGCAGATACGCAGTATTTT
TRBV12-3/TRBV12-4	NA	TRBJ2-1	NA	CASRPFQGIYNEQFF	TGTGCCAGCCGACCCTTTCAGGGGATCTACAATGAGCAGTTCTTC
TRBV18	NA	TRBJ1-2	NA	CASSPRAEINYGYTF	TGTGCCAGCTCCCCGCGGGCCGAGATTAACTATGGCTACACCTTC
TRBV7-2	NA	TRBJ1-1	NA	CASSPGTYTEAFF	TGTGCCAGCAGCCCAGGGACCTACACTGAAGCTTTCTTT
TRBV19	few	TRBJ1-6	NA	CACTPTVHRNSPLHF	TGTGCATGTACCCCCACGGTACATCGTAATTCACCCCTCCACTTT
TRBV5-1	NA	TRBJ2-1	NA	CASTIGGGGDYNEQFF	TGCGCCAGCACCATTGGGGGAGGGGGAGACTACAATGAGCAGTTCTTC
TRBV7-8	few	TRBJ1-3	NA	CASSLVGISGNTIYF	TGTGCCAGCAGCTTGGTGGGGATCTCTGGAAACACCATATATTTT
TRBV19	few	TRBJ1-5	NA	CASSLQTERNQPQHF	TGTGCCAGTAGTCTCCAGACGGAGAGGAATCAGCCCCAGCATTTT
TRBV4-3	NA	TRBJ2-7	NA	CASSQELAYEQYF	TGCGCCAGCAGCCAGGAGCTCGCCTACGAGCAGTACTTC
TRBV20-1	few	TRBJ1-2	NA	CSARTVDYGYTF	TGCAGTGCTAGGACGGTGGACTATGGCTACACCTTC
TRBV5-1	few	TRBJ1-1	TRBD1	CASSKQGAHTEAFF	TGCGCCAGTAGTAAACAGGGGGCACACACTGAAGCTTTCTTT
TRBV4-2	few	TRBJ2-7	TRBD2	CASSQEAGGPYEQYF	TGTGCCAGCAGCCAAGAAGCGGGGGGGCCCTACGAGCAGTACTTC
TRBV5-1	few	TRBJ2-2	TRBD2	CAAGGGRNTGELFF	TGCGCCGCGGGAGGGGGCCGGAACACCGGGGAGCTGTTTTTT
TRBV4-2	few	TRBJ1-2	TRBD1	CASSQDGIGAGGAGGYTF	TGTGCCAGCAGCCAAGATGGCATTGGGGCAGGGGGCGCGGGAGGCTACACCTTC
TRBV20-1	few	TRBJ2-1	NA	CSARVSNEQFF	TGCAGTGCTAGGGTTAGCAATGAGCAGTTCTTC
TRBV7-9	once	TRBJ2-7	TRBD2	CASSLASVTSGTYEQYF	TGTGCCAGCAGCTTAGCGTCTGTTACTAGCGGGACCTACGAGCAGTACTTC
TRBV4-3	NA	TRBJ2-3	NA	CASSQGVLSGSQYF	TGCGCCAGCAGCCAAGGTGTTCTTTCTGGATCGCAGTATTTT
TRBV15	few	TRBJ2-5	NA	CATSKDPGHKETQYF	TGTGCCACCAGCAAAGATCCGGGCCACAAAGAGACCCAGTACTTC
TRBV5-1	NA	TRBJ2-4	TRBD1	CASSLIPSGTGEIQYF	TGCGCCAGCAGCTTGATACCTTCGGGGACAGGAGAGATTCAGTACTTC
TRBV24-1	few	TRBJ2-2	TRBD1	CATSDQGAGNSGELFF	TGTGCCACCAGTGACCAGGGGGCCGGGAACAGCGGGGAGCTGTTTTTT
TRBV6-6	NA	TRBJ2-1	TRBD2	CASSYSAGGPGNEQFF	TGTGCCAGCAGTTACTCGGCGGGGGGGCCTGGTAATGAGCAGTTCTTC
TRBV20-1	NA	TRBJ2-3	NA	CSARWPSTDTQYF	TGCAGTGCTCGGTGGCCAAGCACAGATACGCAGTATTTT
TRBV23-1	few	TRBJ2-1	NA	CASSQSAREQFF	TGCGCCAGCAGTCAATCGGCCCGGGAGCAGTTCTTC
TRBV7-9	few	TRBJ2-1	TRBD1	CASSLRDRAYNEQFF	TGTGCCAGCAGCCTCAGGGACAGGGCCTACAATGAGCAGTTCTTC
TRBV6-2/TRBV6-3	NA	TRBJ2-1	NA	CASSNEGRDEQFF	TGTGCCAGCAGTAATGAGGGGCGCGATGAGCAGTTCTTC
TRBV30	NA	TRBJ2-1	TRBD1	CAWSSRGKSYNEQFF	TGTGCCTGGAGTTCCAGGGGGAAATCCTACAATGAGCAGTTCTTC
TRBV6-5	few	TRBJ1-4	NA	CASSYGIYEKLFF	TGTGCCAGCAGTTACGGCATCTATGAAAAACTGTTTTTT
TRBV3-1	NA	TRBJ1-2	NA	CASSQDFEVSNGYTF	TGTGCCAGCAGCCAAGATTTTGAGGTTTCGAATGGCTACACCTTC
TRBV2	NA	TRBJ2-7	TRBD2	CASGTSVYEQYF	TGTGCCAGCGGGACTAGCGTCTACGAGCAGTACTTC
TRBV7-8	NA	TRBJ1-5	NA	CASSNAGPSNQPQHF	TGTGCCAGCAGCAATGCAGGGCCAAGCAATCAGCCCCAGCATTTT
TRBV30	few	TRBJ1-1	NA	CAWARLNTEAFF	TGTGCCTGGGCAAGGCTGAACACTGAAGCTTTCTTT
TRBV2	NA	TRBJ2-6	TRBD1	CASSTRWDRGRTGANVLTF	TGTGCCAGCAGTACCCGCTGGGACAGGGGCAGGACTGGGGCCAACGTCCTGACTTTC
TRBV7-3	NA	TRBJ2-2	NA	CASIPGHSSLTGELFF	TGTGCCAGCATTCCGGGACACAGCTCTCTCACCGGGGAGCTGTTTTTT
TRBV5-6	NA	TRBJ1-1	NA	CASSLPTGLNTEAFF	TGTGCCAGCAGCCTCCCGACAGGTTTAAACACTGAAGCTTTCTTT
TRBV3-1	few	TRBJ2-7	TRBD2	CASSQVGSGDYEQYF	TGTGCCAGCAGCCAAGTAGGTAGCGGGGATTACGAGCAGTACTTC
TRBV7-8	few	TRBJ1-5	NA	CASSSDRINQPQHF	TGTGCCAGCAGCTCAGACCGGATCAATCAGCCCCAGCATTTT
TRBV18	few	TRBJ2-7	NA	CASSQFEGPYEQYF	TGTGCCAGCTCACAATTTGAGGGGCCCTACGAGCAGTACTTC
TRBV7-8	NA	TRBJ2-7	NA	CASSLVDTHEQYF	TGTGCCAGCAGCTTAGTTGACACACACGAGCAGTACTTC
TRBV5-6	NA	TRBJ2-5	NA	CASSLGLSGTQYF	TGTGCCAGCAGCCTGGGTCTCTCCGGGACCCAGTACTTC
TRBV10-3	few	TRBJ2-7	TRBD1	CAIRGDSPYEQYF	TGTGCCATCAGGGGGGACAGCCCCTACGAGCAGTACTTC
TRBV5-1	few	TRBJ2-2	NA	CASSLRLSPGSNTGELFF	TGCGCCAGCAGCCTAAGACTAAGCCCCGGGTCGAACACCGGGGAGCTGTTTTTT
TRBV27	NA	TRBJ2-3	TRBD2	CASSSPRGGRGDTQYF	TGTGCCAGCAGTTCGCCGCGGGGGGGCCGGGGAGATACGCAGTATTTT
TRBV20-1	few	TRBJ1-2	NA	CSARTDRRKLGYGYTF	TGCAGTGCTAGGACAGATAGGCGGAAGCTAGGCTATGGCTACACCTTC
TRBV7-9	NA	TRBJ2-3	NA	CASSPGITDTQYF	TGTGCCAGCAGCCCGGGGATCACAGATACGCAGTATTTT
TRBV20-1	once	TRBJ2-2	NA	CSAAGVTGAGELFF	TGCAGTGCTGCTGGGGTAACGGGGGCCGGGGAGCTGTTTTTT
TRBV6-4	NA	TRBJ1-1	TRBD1	CASRAGQGGTEAFF	TGTGCCAGCAGGGCCGGACAGGGTGGGACTGAAGCTTTCTTT
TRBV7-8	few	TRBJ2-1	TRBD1	CASTRSGGVVNEQFF	TGTGCCAGCACCCGATCAGGGGGAGTCGTCAATGAGCAGTTCTTC